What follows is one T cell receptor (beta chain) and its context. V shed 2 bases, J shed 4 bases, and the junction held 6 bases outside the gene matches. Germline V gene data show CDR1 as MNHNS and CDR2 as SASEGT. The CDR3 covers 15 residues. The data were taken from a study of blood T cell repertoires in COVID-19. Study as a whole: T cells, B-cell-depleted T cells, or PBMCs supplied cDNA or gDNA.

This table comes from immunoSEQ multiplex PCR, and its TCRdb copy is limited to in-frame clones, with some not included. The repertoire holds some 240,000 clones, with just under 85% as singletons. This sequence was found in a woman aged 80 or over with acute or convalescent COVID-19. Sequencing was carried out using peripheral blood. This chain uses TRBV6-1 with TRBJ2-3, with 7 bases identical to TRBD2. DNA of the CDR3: TGTGCCAGCAGTGAAATGGGGAGGGGAGCAGATACGCAGTATTTT. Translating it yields CASSEMGRGADTQYF.